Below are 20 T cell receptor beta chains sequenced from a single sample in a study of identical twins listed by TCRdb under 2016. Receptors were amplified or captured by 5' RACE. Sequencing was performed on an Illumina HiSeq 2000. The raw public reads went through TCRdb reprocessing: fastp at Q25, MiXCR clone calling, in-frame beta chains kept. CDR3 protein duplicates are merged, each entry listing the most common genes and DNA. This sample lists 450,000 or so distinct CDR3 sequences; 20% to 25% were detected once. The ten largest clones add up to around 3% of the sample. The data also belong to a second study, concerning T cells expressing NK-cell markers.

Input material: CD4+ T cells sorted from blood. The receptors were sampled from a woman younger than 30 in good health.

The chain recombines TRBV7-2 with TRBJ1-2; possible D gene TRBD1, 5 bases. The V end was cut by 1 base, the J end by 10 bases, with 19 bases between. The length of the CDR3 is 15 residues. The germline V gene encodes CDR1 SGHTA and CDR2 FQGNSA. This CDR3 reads CASSLGPQLGDDYTF. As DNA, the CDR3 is TGTGCCAGCAGCTTAGGTCCTCAGTTGGGGGACGACTACACCTTC.

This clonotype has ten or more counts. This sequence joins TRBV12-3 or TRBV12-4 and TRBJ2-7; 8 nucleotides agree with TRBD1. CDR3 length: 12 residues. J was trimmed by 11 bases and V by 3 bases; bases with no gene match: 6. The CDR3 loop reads CASSFRATGEYF. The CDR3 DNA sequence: TGTGCCAGCAGTTTCCGGGCGACAGGGGAGTACTTC.

CDR3 sequence reads: CASSLARTSGQETQYF. CDR3 nucleotides: TGTGCCAGCAGCTTAGCGAGGACTAGCGGGCAAGAGACCCAGTACTTC. This chain links TRBV7-6 with TRBJ2-5; 11 bases agree with TRBD2. The CDR3 spans 16 residues. V dropped 0 bases and J dropped 2; count of bases not matched to a gene: 2. Germline V gene data show CDR1 as SGHVS and CDR2 as FNYEAQ. The full variable domain, its missing parts supplied by reference TRBV7-6 and TRBJ2-5, is GAGVSQSPRYKVTKRGQDVALRCDPISGHVSLYWYRQALGQGPEFLTYFNYEAQQDKSGLPNDRFSAERPEGSISTLTIQRTEQRDSAMYRCASSLARTSGQETQYFGPGTRLLVL.

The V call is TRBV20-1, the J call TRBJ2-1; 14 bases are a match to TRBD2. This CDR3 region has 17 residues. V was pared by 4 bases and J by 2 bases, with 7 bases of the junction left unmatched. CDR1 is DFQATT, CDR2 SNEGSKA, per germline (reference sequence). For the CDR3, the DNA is TGCAGTGCTATAGGGACTAGCGGGGGTCAAACCTACAATGAGCAGTTCTTC. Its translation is CSAIGTSGGQTYNEQFF.

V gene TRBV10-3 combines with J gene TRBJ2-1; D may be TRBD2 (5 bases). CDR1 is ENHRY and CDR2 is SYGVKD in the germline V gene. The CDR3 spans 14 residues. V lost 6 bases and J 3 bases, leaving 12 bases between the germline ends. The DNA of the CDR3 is TGTGCCATCAGGGACTCCCGGGACTACAATGAGCAGTTCTTC. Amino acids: CAIRDSRDYNEQFF.

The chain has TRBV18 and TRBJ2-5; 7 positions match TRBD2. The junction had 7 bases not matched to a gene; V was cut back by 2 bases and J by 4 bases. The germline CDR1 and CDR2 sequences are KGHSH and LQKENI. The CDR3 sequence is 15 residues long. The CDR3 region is CASSPFARERETQYF. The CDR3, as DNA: TGTGCCAGCTCACCATTTGCGCGGGAGCGAGAGACCCAGTACTTC.

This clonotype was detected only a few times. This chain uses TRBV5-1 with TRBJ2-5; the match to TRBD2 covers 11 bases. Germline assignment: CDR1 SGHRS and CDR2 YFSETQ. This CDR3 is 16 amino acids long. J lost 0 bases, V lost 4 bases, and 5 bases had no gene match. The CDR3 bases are TGCGCCAGCAGCCCGGGACTAGCGGCGTACCAAGAGACCCAGTACTTC. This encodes CASSPGLAAYQETQYF. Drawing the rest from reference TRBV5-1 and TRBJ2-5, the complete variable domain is KAGVTQTPRYLIKTRGQQVTLSCSPISGHRSVSWYQQTPGQGLQFLFEYFSETQRNKGNFPGRFSGRQFSNSRSEMNVSTLELGDSALYLCASSPGLAAYQETQYFGPGTRLLVL.

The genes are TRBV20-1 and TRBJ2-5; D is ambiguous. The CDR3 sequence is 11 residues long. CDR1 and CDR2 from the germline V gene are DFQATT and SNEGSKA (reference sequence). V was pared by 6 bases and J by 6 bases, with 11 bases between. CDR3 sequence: CSAWAMQTQYF. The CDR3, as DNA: TGCAGTGCCTGGGCGATGCAGACCCAGTACTTC.

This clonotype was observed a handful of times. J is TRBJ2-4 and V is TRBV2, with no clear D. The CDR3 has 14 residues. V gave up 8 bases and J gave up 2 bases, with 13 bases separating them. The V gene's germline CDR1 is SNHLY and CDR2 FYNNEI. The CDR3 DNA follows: TGTGCCAGCCATATAATGGGGTCCAAAAACATTCAGTACTTC. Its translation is CASHIMGSKNIQYF.

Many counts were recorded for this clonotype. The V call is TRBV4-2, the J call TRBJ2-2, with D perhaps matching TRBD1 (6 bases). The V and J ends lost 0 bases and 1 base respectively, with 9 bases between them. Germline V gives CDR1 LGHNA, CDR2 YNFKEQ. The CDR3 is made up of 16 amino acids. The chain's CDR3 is CASSQDPQGNTGELFF. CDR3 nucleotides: TGTGCCAGCAGCCAAGATCCACAGGGGAACACCGGGGAGCTGTTTTTT.

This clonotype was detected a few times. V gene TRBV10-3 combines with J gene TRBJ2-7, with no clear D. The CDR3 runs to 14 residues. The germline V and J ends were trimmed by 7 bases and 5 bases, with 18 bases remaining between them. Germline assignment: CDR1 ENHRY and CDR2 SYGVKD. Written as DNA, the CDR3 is TGTGCCATCAAATCGAAACAGACCGTCCACGAGCAGTACTTC. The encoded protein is CAIKSKQTVHEQYF.

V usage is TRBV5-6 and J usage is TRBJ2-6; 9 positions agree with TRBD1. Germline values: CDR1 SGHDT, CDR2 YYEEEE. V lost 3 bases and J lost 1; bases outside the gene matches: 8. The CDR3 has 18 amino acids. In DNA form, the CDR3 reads TGTGCCAGCAGCTCCGGGGGACAGGGTCGTTCTGGGGCCAACGTCCTGACTTTC. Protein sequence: CASSSGGQGRSGANVLTF.

CDR3 in amino acids: CASSGGARNEQFF. As DNA, the CDR3 is TGTGCCAGCAGTGGAGGGGCCCGCAATGAGCAGTTCTTC. The chain employs TRBV6-1 and TRBJ2-1; D might be TRBD1 or TRBD2, each matching 5 bases. Germline V gene lookup returns CDR1 MNHNS and CDR2 SASEGT. The germline V and J ends were trimmed by 4 bases and 6 bases, with 10 bases remaining between them. The CDR3 loop spans 13 amino acids.

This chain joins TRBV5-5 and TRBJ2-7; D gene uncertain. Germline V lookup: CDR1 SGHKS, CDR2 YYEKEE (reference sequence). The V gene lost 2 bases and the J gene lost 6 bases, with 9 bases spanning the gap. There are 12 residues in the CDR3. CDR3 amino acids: CASSFSFGEQYF. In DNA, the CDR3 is TGTGCCAGCAGCTTTAGCTTTGGCGAGCAGTACTTC.

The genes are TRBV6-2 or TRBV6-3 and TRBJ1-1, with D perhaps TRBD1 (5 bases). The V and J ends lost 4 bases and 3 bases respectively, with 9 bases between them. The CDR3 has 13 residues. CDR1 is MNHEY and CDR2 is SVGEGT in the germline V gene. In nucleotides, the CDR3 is TGTGCCAGCAGTTCCGAAGGGGACACTGAAGCTTTCTTT. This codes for CASSSEGDTEAFF.

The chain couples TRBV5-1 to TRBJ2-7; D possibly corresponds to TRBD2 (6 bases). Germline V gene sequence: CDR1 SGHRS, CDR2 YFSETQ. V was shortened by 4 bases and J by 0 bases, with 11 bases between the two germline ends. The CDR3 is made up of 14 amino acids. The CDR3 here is CASSPLATSYEQYF. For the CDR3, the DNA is TGCGCCAGCAGCCCCCTAGCGACCTCCTACGAGCAGTACTTC.

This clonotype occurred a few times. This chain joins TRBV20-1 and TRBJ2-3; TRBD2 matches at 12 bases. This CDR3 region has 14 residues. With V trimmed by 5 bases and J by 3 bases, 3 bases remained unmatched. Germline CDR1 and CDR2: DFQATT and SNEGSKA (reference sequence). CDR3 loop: CSARLAGVTDTQYF. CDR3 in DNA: TGCAGTGCTCGACTAGCGGGAGTTACAGATACGCAGTATTTT.

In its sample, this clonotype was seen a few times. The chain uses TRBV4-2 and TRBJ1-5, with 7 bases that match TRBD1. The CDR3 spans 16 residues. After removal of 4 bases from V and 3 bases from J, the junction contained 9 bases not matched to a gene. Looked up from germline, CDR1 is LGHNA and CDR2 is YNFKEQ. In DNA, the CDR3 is TGTGCCAGCAGCCCCTTAAGAGGGACAGACAATCAGCCCCAGCATTTT. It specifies CASSPLRGTDNQPQHF.

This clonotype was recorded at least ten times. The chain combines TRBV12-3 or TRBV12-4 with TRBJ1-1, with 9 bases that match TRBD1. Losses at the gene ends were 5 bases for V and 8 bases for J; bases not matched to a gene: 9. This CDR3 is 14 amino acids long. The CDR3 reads CASSPTGQGTEAFF. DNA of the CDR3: TGTGCCAGCAGTCCTACGGGACAGGGCACCGAAGCTTTCTTT.

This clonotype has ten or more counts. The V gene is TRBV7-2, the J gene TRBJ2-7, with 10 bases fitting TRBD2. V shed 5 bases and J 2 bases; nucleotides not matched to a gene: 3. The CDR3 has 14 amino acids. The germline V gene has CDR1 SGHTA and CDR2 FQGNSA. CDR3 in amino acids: CASSRTSGAYEQYF. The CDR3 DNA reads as TGTGCCAGCAGCCGGACTAGCGGTGCCTACGAGCAGTACTTC.